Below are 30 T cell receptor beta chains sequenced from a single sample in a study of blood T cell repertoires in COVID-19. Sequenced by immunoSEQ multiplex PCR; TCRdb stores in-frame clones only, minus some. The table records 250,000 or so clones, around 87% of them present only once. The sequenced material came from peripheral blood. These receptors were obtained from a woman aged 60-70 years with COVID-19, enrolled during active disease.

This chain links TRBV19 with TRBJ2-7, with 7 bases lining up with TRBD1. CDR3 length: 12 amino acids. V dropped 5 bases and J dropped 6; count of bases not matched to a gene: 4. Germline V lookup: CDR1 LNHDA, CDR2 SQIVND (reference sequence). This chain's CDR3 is CASSARTGEQYF. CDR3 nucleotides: TGTGCCAGTAGTGCCCGGACAGGCGAGCAGTACTTC. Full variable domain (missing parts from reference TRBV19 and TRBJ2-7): DGGITQSPKYLFRKEGQNVTLSCEQNLNHDAMYWYRQDPGQGLRLIYYSQIVNDFQKGDIAEGYSVSREKKESFPLTVTSAQKNPTAFYLCASSARTGEQYFGPGTRLTVT.

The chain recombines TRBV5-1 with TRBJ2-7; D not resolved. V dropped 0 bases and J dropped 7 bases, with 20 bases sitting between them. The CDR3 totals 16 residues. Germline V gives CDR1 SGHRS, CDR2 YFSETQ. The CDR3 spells CASSLGGSSRRTEQYF. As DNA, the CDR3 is TGCGCCAGCAGCTTGGGCGGCTCGTCGAGGCGTACGGAGCAGTACTTC.

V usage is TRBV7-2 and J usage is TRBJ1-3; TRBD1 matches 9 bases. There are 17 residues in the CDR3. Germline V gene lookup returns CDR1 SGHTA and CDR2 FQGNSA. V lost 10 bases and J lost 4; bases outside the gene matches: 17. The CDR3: CATHGGGTGIFGNTIYF. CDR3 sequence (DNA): TGTGCCACCCATGGTGGCGGGACAGGGATTTTCGGAAACACCATATATTTT.

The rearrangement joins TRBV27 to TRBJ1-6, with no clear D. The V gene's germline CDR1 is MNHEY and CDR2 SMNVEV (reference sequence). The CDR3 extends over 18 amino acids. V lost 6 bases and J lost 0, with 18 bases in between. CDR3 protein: CASSPSSGTSSYNSPLHF. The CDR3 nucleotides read TGTGCCAGCAGCCCTTCCTCGGGAACAAGCTCCTATAATTCACCCCTCCACTTT.

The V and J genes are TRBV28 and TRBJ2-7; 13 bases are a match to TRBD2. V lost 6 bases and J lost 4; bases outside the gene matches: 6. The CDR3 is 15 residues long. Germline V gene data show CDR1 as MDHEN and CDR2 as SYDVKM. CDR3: CASSLRTSGRYEQYF. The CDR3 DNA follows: TGTGCCAGCAGCCTGCGGACTAGCGGGAGATACGAGCAGTACTTC.

The CDR3 is CASSLGGAGELFF. DNA for the CDR3: TGTGCCAGCAGTTTAGGGGGGGCCGGGGAGCTGTTTTTT. The rearrangement joins TRBV27 to TRBJ2-2; 7 bases agree with TRBD2. The CDR3 extends over 13 amino acids. The V and J ends lost 2 bases and 6 bases, in that order; junction bases with no gene match: 0. Looked up from germline, CDR1 is MNHEY and CDR2 is SMNVEV (reference sequence).

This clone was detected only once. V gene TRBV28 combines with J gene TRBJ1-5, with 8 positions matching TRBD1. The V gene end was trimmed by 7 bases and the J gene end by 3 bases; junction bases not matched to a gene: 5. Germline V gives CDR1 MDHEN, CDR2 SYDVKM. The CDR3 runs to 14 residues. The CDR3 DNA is TGTGCCAGCATTCAGGGACAGGACAATCAGCCCCAGCATTTT. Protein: CASIQGQDNQPQHF.

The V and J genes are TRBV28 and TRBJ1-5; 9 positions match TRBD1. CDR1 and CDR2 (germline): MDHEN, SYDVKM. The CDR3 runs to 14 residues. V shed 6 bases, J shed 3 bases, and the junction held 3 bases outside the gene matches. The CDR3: CASRGQGFNQPQHF. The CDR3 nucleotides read TGTGCCAGCAGGGGACAGGGCTTCAATCAGCCCCAGCATTTT. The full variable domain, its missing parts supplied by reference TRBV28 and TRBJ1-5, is DVKVTQSSRYLVKRTGEKVFLECVQDMDHENMFWYRQDPGLGLRLIYFSYDVKMKEKGDIPEGYSVSREKKERFSLILESASTNQTSMYLCASRGQGFNQPQHFGDGTRLSIL.

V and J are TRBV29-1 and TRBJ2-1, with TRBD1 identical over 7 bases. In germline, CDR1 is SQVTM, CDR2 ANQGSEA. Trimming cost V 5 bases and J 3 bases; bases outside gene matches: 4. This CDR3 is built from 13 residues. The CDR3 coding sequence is TGCAGCGTTAGACGGGACAGCTACAATGAGCAGTTCTTC. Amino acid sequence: CSVRRDSYNEQFF.

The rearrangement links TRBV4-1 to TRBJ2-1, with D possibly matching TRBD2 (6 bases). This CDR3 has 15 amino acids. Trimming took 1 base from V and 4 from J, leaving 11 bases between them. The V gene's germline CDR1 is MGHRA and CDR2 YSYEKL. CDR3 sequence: CASSQVRGNYNEQFF. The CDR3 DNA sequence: TGCGCCAGCAGCCAAGTACGCGGGAATTACAATGAGCAGTTCTTC.

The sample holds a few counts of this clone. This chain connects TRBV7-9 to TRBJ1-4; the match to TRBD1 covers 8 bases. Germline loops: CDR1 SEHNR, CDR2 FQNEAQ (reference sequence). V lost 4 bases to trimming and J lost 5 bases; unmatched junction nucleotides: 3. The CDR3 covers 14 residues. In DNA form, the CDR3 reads TGTGCCAGCAGCTCACAGGGGGAAAATGAAAAACTGTTTTTT. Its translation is CASSSQGENEKLFF.

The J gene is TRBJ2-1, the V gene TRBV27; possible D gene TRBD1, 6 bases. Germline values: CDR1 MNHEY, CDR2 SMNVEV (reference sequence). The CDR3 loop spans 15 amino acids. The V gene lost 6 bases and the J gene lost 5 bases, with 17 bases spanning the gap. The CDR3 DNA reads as TGTGCCAGCAGGAATACCGGGACACACCACAATGAGCAGTTCTTC. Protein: CASRNTGTHHNEQFF.

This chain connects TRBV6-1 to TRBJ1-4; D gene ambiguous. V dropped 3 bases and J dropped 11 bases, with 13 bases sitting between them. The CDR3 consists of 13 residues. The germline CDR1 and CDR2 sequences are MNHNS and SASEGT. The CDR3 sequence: CASSEINTGKLFF. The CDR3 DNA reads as TGTGCCAGCAGTGAGATAAACACGGGTAAACTGTTTTTT.

As DNA, the CDR3 is TGTGCCTGGAGTTCGGGCAGGGGGCATGCTGAAGCTTTCTTT. Amino acid sequence: CAWSSGRGHAEAFF. The chain joins TRBV30 to TRBJ1-1; 8 bases match TRBD1. This CDR3 contains 14 residues. V trimming: 2 bases; J trimming: 6 bases; junction bases outside the gene matches: 8. Germline CDR1 is GTSNPN and CDR2 is SVGIG (reference sequence).

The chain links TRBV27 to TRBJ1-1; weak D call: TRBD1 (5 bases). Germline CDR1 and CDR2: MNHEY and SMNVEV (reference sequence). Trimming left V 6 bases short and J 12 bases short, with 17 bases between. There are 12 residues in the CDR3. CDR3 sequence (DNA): TGTGCCAGCAGCGCTAGGGGCAGGGAACCTTTCTTT. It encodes CASSARGREPFF.

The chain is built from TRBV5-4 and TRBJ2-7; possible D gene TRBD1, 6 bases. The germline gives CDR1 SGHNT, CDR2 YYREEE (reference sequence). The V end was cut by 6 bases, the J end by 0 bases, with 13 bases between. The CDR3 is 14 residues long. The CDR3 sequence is CASKRGQTSYEQYF. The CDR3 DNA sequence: TGTGCCAGCAAAAGGGGACAAACCTCCTACGAGCAGTACTTC.

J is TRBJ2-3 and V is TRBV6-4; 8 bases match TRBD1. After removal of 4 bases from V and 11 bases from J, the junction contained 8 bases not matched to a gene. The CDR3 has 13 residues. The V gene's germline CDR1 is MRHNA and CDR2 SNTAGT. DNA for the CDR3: TGTGCCAGCAGTGCCGAAGGTGGACAGGGGCAGTATTTT. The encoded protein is CASSAEGGQGQYF.

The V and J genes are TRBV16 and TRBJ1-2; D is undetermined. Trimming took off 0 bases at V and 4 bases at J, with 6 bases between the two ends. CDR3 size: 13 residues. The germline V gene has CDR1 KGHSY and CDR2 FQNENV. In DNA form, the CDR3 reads TGTGCCAGCAGCCAATCTCCAGGCTATGGCTACACCTTC. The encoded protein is CASSQSPGYGYTF.

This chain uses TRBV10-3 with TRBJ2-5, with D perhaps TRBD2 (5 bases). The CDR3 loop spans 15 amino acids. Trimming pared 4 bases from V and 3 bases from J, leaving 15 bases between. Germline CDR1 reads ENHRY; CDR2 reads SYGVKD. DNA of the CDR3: TGTGCCATCAGTGCCTTGACGGGAAACAAAGAGACCCAGTACTTC. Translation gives CAISALTGNKETQYF.

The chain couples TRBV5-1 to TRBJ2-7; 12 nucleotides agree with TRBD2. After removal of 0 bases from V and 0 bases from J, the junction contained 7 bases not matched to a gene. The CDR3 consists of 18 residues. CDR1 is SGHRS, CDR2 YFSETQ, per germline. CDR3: CASSLEPLAGGNSYEQYF. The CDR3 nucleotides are TGCGCCAGCAGCTTGGAGCCACTAGCGGGAGGCAACTCCTACGAGCAGTACTTC.

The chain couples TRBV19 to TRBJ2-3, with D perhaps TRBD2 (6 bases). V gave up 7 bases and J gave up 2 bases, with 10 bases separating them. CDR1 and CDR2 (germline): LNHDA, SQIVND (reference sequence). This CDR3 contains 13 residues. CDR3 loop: CASMAGLTDTQYF. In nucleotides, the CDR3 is TGTGCCAGTATGGCGGGACTCACAGATACGCAGTATTTT.

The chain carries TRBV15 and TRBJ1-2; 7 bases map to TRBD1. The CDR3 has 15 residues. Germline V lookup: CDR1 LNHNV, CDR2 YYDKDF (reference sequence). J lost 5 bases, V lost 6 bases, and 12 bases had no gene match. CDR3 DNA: TGTGCCACCAGAACATCCCGGGACAGCTCTTATGGCTACACCTTC. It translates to CATRTSRDSSYGYTF.

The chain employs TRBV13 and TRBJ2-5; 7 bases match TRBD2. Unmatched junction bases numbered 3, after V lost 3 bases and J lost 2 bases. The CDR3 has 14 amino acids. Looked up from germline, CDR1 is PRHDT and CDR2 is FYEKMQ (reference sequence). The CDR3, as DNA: TGTGCCAGCAGCTTGGGAGGGGTTCAAGAGACCCAGTACTTC. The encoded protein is CASSLGGVQETQYF.

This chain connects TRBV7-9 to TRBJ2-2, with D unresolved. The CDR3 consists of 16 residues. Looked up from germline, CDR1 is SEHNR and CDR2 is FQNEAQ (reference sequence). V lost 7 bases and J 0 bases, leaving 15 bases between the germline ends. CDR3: CASTPVFSPNTGELFF. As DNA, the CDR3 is TGTGCCAGCACCCCAGTCTTCTCCCCGAACACCGGGGAGCTGTTTTTT.

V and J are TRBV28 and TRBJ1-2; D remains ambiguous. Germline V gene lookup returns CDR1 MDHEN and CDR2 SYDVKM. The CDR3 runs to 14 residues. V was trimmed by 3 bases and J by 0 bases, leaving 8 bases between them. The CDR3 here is CASSFGGTNYGYTF. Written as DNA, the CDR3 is TGTGCCAGCAGTTTCGGAGGTACTAACTATGGCTACACCTTC.

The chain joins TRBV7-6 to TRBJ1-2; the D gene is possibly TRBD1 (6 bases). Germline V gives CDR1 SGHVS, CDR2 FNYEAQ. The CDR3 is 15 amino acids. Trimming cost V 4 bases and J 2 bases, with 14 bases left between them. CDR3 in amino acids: CASSSAGTHNYGYTF. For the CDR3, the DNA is TGTGCCAGCAGCTCTGCTGGGACACACAACTATGGCTACACCTTC.

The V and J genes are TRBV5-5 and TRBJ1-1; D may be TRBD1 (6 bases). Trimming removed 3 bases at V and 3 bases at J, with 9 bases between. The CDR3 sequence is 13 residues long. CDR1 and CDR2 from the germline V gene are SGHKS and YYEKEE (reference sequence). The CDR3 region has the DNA TGTGCCAGCAGCTCGCACAGGGACACTGAAGCTTTCTTT. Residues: CASSSHRDTEAFF.

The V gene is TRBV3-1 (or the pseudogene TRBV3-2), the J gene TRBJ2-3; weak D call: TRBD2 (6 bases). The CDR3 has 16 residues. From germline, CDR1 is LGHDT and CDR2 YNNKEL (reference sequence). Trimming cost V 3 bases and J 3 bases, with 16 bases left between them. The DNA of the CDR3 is TGTGCCAGCAGCCAGGGCACTAGCCCCTCAACAGATACGCAGTATTTT. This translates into CASSQGTSPSTDTQYF.

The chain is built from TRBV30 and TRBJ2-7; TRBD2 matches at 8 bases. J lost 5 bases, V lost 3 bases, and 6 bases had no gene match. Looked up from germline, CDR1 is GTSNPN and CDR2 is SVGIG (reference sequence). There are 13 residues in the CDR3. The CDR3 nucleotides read TGTGCCTGGAGGGCCAGCGGGAGTCACGAGCAGTACTTC. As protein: CAWRASGSHEQYF.

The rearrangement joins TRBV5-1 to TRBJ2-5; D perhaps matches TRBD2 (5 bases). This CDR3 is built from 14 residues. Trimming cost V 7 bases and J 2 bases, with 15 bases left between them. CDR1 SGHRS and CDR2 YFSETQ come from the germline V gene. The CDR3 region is CASARVADQETQYF. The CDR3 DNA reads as TGCGCCAGCGCGCGGGTGGCAGATCAAGAGACCCAGTACTTC.